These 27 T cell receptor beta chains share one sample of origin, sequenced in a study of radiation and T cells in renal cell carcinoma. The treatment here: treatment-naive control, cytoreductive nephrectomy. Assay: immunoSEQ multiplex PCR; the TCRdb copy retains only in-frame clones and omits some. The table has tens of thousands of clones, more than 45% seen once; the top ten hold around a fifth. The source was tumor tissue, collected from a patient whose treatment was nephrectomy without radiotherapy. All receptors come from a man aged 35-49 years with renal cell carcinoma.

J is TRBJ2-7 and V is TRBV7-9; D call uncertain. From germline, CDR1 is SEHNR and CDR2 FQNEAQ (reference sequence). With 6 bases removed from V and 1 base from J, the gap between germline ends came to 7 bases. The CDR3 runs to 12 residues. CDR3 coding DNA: TGTGCCAGCAGGGGCAGTTCCTACGAGCAGTACTTC. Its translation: CASRGSSYEQYF. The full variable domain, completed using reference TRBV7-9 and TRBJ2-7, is DTGVSQNPRHKITKRGQNVTFRCDPISEHNRLYWYRQTLGQGPEFLTYFQNEAQLEKSRLLSDRFSAERPKGSFSTLEIQRTEQGDSAMYLCASRGSSYEQYFGPGTRLTVT.

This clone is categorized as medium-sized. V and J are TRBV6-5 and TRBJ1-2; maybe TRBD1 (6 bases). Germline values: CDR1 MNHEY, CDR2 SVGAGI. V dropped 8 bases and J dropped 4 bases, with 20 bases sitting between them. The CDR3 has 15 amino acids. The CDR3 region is CASSRVDSGFYGYTF. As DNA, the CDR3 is TGTGCCAGCTCTAGGGTGGACAGTGGATTCTATGGCTACACCTTC.

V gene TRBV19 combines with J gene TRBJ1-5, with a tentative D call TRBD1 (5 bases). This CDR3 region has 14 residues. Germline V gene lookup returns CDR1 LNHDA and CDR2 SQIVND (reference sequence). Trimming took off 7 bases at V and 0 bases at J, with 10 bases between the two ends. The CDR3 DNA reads TGTGCCAGTAAAGGGGACCATAGCAATCAGCCCCAGCATTTT. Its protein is CASKGDHSNQPQHF.

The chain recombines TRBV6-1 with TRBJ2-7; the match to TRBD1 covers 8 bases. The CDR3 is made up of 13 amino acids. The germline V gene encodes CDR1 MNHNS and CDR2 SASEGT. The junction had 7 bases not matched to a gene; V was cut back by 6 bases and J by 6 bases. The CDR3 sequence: CASSADRVSEQYV. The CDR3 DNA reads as TGTGCCAGCAGCGCGGACAGGGTCTCCGAGCAGTACGTC.

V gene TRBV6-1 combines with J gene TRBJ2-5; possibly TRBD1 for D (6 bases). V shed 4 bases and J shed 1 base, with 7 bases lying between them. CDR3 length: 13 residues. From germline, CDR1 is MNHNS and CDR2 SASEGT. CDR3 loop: CASSGTAQETQYF. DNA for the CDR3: TGTGCCAGCAGTGGGACAGCCCAAGAGACCCAGTACTTC.

In DNA form, the CDR3 reads TGTGCCAGCAGCTGGGGTGGTTACCGGGAGACCCAGTACTTC. Protein product: CASSWGGYRETQYF. The V call is TRBV27, the J call TRBJ2-5; no reliable D call. The germline V gene has CDR1 MNHEY and CDR2 SMNVEV (reference sequence). This CDR3 contains 14 residues. With 6 bases removed from V and 5 bases from J, the gap between germline ends came to 16 bases.

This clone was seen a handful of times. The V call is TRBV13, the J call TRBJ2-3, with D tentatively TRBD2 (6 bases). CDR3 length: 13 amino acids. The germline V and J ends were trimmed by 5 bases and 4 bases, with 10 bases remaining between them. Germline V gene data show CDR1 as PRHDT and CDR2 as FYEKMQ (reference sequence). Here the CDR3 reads CASSPGSSDTQYF. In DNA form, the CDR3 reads TGTGCCAGCAGCCCCGGGAGCTCAGATACGCAGTATTTT.

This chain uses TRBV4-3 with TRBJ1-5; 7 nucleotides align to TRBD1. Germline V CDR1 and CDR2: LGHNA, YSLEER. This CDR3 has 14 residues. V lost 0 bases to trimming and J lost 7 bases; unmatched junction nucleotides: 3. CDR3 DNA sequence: TGCGCCAGCAGCCAAGATTACAGGGGCCAGCCCCAGCATTTT. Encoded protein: CASSQDYRGQPQHF.

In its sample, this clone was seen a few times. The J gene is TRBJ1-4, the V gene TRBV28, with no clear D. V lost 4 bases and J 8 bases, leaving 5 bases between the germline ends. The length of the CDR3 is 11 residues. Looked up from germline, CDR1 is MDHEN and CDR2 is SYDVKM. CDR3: CASSSFEKLFF. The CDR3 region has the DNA TGTGCCAGCAGTTCGTTCGAAAAACTGTTTTTT.

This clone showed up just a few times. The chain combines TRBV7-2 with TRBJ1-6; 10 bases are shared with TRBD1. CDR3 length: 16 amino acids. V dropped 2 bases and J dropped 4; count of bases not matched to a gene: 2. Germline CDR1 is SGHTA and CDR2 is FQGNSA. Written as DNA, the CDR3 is TGTGCCAGCAGCTTAAGGGACAGGGGTTATAATTCACCCCTCCACTTT. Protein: CASSLRDRGYNSPLHF.

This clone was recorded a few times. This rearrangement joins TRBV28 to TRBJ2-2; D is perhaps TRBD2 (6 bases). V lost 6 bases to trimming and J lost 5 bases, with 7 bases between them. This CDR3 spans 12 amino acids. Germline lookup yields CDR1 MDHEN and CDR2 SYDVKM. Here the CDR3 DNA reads TGTGCCAGCAGGGCGGGGACCGGGGAGCTGTTTTTT. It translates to CASRAGTGELFF.

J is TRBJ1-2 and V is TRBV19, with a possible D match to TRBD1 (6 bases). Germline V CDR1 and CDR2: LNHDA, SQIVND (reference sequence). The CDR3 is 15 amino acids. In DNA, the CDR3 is TGTGCTTCGTCCGGGGGCTTCAAGGCTAACTATGGCTACACCTTC. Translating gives CASSGGFKANYGYTF. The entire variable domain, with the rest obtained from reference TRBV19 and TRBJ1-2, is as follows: DGGITQSPKYLFRKEGQNVTLSCEQNLNHDAMYWYRQDPGQGLRLIYYSQIVNDFQKGDIAEGYSVSREKKESFPLTVTSAQKNPTAFYLCASSGGFKANYGYTFGSGTRLTVV.

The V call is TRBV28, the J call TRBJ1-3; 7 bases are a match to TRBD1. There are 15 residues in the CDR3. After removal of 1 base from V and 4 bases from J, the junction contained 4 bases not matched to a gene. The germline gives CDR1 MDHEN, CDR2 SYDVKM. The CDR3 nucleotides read TGTGCCAGCAGTTTATTAGGGACAGAAGGAAACACCATATATTTT. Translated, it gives CASSLLGTEGNTIYF.

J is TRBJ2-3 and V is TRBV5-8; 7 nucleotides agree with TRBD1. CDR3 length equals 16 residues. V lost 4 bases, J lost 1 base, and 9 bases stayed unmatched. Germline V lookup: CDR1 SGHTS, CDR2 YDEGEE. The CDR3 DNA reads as TGTGCCAGCAGCCTTGGGACAGTCCTACGCACAGATACGCAGTATTTT. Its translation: CASSLGTVLRTDTQYF.

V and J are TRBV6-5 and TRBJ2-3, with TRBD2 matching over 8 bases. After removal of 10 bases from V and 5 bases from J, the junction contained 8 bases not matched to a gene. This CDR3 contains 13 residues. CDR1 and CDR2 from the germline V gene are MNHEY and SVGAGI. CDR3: CATRGGHEDTQYF. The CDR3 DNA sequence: TGTGCCACACGGGGGGGCCATGAAGATACGCAGTATTTT.

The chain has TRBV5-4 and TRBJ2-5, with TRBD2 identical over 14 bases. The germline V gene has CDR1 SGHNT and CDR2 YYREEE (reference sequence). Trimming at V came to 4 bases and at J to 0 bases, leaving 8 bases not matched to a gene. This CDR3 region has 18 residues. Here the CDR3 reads CASSMGTSGRVHQETQYF. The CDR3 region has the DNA TGTGCCAGCAGCATGGGGACTAGCGGGAGAGTCCACCAAGAGACCCAGTACTTC. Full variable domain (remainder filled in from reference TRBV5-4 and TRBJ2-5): ETGVTQSPTHLIKTRGQQVTLRCSSQSGHNTVSWYQQALGQGPQFIFQYYREEENGRGNFPPRFSGLQFPNYSSELNVNALELDDSALYLCASSMGTSGRVHQETQYFGPGTRLLVL.

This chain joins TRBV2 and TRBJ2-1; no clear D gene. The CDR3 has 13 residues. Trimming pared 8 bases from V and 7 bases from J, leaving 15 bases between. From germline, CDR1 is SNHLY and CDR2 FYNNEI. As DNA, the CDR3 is TGTGCCAGCGAAGTGATGGGGAATAATGAGCAGTTCTTC. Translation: CASEVMGNNEQFF.

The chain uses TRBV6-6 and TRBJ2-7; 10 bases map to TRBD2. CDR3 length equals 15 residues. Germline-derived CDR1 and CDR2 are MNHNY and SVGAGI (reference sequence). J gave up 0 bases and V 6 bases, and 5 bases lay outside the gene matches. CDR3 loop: CASSHSGRSSYEQYF. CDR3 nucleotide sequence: TGTGCCAGCAGCCATAGCGGGAGGAGCTCCTACGAGCAGTACTTC.

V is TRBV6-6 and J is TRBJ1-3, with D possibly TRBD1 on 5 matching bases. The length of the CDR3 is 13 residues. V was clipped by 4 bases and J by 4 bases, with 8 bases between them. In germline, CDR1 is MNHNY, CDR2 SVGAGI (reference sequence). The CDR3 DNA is TGTGCCAGCAGTTCAGGGTCCGGAAACACCATATATTTT. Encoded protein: CASSSGSGNTIYF.

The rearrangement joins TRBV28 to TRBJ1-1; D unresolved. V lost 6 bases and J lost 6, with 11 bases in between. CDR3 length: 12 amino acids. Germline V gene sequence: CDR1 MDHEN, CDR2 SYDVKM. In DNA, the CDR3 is TGTGCCAGCAGAACTGGGAGTTCTGAAGCTTTCTTT. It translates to CASRTGSSEAFF.

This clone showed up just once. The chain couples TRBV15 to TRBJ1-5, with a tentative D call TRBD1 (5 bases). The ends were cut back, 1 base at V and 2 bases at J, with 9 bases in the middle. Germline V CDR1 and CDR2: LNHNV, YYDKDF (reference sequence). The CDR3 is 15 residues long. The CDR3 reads CATSRGKGRNQPQHF. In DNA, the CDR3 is TGTGCCACCAGCAGAGGGAAGGGGCGCAATCAGCCCCAGCATTTT.

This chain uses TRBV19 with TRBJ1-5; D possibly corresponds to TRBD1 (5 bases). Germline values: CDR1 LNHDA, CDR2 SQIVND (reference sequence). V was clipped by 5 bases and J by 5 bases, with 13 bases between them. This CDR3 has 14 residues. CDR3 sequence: CASSGGTVYQPQHF. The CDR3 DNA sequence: TGTGCCAGTAGTGGAGGGACGGTCTATCAGCCCCAGCATTTT.

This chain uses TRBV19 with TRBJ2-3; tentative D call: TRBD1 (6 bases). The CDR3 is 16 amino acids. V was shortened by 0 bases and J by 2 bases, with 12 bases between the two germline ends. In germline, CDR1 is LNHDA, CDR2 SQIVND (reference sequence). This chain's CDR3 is CASSIEFDRPTDTQYF. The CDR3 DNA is TGTGCCAGTAGTATAGAATTTGACAGGCCCACAGATACGCAGTATTTT.

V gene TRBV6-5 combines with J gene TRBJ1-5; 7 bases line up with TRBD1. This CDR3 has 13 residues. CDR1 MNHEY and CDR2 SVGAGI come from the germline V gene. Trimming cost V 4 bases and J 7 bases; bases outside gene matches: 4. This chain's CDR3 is CASSSGGGQPQHF. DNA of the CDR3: TGTGCCAGCAGTTCAGGGGGTGGCCAGCCCCAGCATTTT.

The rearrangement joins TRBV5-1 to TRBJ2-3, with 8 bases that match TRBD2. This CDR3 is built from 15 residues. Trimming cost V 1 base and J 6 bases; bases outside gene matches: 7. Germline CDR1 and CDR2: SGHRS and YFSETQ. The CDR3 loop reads CASSLKRGGVDTQYF. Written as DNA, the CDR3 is TGCGCCAGCAGCTTGAAACGGGGGGGCGTGGATACGCAGTATTTT.

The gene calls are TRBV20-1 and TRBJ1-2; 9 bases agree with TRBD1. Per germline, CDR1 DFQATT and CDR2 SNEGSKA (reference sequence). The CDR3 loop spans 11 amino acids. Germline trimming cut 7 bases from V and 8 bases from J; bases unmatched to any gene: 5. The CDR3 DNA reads TGCAGTGTAGACAGGGGGATAGGCTACACCTTC. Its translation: CSVDRGIGYTF.

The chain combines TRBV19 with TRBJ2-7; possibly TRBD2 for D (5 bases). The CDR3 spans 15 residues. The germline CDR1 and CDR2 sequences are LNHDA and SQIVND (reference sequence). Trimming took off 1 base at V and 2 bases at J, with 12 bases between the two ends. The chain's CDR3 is CASSIVRSGPYEQYF. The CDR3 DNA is TGTGCCAGTAGTATAGTTAGAAGCGGCCCCTACGAGCAGTACTTC.